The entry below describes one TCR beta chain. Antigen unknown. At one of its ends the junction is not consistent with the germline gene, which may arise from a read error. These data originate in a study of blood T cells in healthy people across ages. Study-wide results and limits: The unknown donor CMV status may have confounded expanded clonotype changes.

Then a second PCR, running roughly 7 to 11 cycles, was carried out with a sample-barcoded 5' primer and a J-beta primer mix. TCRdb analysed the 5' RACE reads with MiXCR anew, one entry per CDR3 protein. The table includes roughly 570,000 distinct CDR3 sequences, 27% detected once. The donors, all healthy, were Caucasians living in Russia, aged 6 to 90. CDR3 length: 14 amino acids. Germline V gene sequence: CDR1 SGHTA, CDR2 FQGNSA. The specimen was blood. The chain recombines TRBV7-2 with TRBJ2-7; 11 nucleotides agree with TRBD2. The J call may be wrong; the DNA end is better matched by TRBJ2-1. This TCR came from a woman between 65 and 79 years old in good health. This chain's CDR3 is CAGRDSGGAKRQFF. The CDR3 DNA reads TGTGCCGGCAGAGATAGCGGGGGGGCTAAACGGCAGTTCTTC.